Presented here are 21 T cell receptor beta chains from one specimen sequenced in a study of CD8+ T cells in alopecia areata. Extracted from the samples, RNA was reverse transcribed into cDNA to serve as the sequencing template. Data came from immunoSEQ multiplex PCR; TCRdb stores just in-frame clones and leaves some out. The repertoire holds some 110,000 clones, with around three fifths as singletons. Treatment of the sample: oral pan-JAK inhibitor, 5-10 mg twice daily. The sample consisted of CD8+ T cells sorted from blood, taken at week 24, from a patient treated with tofacitinib. The receptors stem from a human donor with alopecia areata.

The chain has TRBV9 and TRBJ1-1; 9 bases align to TRBD1. Germline CDR1 reads SGDLS; CDR2 reads YYNGEE. The CDR3 covers 12 residues. V lost 5 bases, J lost 5 bases, and 1 base stayed unmatched. CDR3 sequence reads: CASSGTGTEAFF. The DNA of the CDR3 is TGTGCCAGCAGTGGGACAGGGACTGAAGCTTTCTTT. Full variable domain (missing parts from reference TRBV9 and TRBJ1-1): DSGVTQTPKHLITATGQRVTLRCSPRSGDLSVYWYQQSLDQGLQFLIQYYNGEERAKGNILERFSAQQFPDLHSELNLSSLELGDSALYFCASSGTGTEAFFGQGTRLTVV.

The table lists this clone with a few counts. The chain has TRBV7-6 and TRBJ1-4, with a possible D match to TRBD1 (5 bases). The CDR3 loop spans 14 amino acids. Germline values: CDR1 SGHVS, CDR2 FNYEAQ. V was cut by 1 base and J by 5 bases, with 8 bases left in between. Here the CDR3 DNA reads TGTGCCAGCAGCTTAGGAGGGGCGAATGAAAAACTGTTTTTT. Translation: CASSLGGANEKLFF.

The chain carries TRBV13 and TRBJ2-7, with 7 bases fitting TRBD2. This CDR3 region has 15 residues. CDR1 PRHDT and CDR2 FYEKMQ come from the germline V gene (reference sequence). The V segment lost 0 bases and the J segment 2 bases; nucleotides outside the gene matches: 4. CDR3 nucleotides: TGTGCCAGCAGCTTAGGGCCGGGGGGAACCTACGAGCAGTACTTC. This sequence encodes CASSLGPGGTYEQYF.

This chain joins TRBV2 and TRBJ2-3; no firm D call. V shed 2 bases and J shed 13 bases, with 10 bases lying between them. This CDR3 region has 11 residues. The germline V gene encodes CDR1 SNHLY and CDR2 FYNNEI. The CDR3 reads CASSELPEEYF. CDR3 nucleotide sequence: TGTGCCAGCAGTGAACTCCCAGAAGAGTATTTT.

This chain links TRBV4-1 with TRBJ2-3, with D perhaps given as TRBD1 or TRBD2 (5 bases each). Germline values: CDR1 MGHRA, CDR2 YSYEKL. The CDR3 has 13 amino acids. V was cut by 3 bases and J by 6 bases, with 10 bases left in between. The CDR3 is CASSQAREDTQYF. In DNA form, the CDR3 reads TGCGCCAGCAGCCAGGCCAGGGAGGATACGCAGTATTTT.

V usage is TRBV30 and J usage is TRBJ2-7, with D hard to call. Per the germline V gene, CDR1 is GTSNPN and CDR2 is SVGIG (reference sequence). The CDR3 has 12 residues. Trimming stripped 2 bases from V and 5 bases from J, with 10 bases between. This CDR3 is CAWSLLGNEQYF. DNA for the CDR3: TGTGCCTGGAGTTTGTTAGGGAACGAGCAGTACTTC.

DNA of the CDR3: TGTGCCAGTAGTCAGGGACTAGAGCTTGAGCAGTTCTTC. Its translation: CASSQGLELEQFF. This sequence joins TRBV19 and TRBJ2-1; 8 nucleotides align to TRBD2. Per the germline V gene, CDR1 is LNHDA and CDR2 is SQIVND (reference sequence). The CDR3 length is 13 residues. The junction had 6 bases not matched to a gene; V was cut back by 5 bases and J by 9 bases.

J is TRBJ1-1 and V is TRBV6-6; tentatively, D is TRBD1 (5 bases). Germline assignment: CDR1 MNHNY and CDR2 SVGAGI (reference sequence). This CDR3 contains 16 residues. V gave up 1 base and J gave up 5 bases, with 17 bases separating them. The CDR3 bases are TGTGCCAGCAGTTACTTTGCAGGGCCGGTGGGGACTGAAGCTTTCTTT. This sequence encodes CASSYFAGPVGTEAFF.

This clone was picked up a small number of times. This chain joins TRBV4-2 and TRBJ2-5; D uncertain. The germline gives CDR1 LGHNA, CDR2 YNFKEQ. The V end lost 0 bases, the J end lost 3 bases, and 5 bases lay between the germline ends. CDR3 length equals 13 residues. In DNA, the CDR3 is TGTGCCAGCAGCCAAGACAAGAAAGAGACCCAGTACTTC. The encoded protein is CASSQDKKETQYF.

V is TRBV27 and J is TRBJ2-2; either TRBD1 or TRBD2 may supply D (5 bases each). Germline V CDR1 and CDR2: MNHEY, SMNVEV (reference sequence). The CDR3 spans 15 residues. V was pared by 3 bases and J by 5 bases, with 13 bases between. In nucleotides, the CDR3 is TGTGCCAGCAGTTTGCTTCAGGGCGGGACCGGGGAGCTGTTTTTT. It translates to CASSLLQGGTGELFF.

The CDR3 protein is CASSPFKGIKGNTEAFF. CDR3 bases: TGTGCCAGCTCACCTTTTAAGGGGATAAAAGGGAACACTGAAGCTTTCTTT. This chain joins TRBV18 and TRBJ1-1; a possible D gene is TRBD1 (5 bases). Germline V gene lookup returns CDR1 KGHSH and CDR2 LQKENI. V was clipped by 3 bases and J by 1 base, with 18 bases between them. The CDR3 contains 17 residues.

The V and J genes are TRBV2 and TRBJ2-5, with D possibly being TRBD1 (6 bases). Germline V gives CDR1 SNHLY, CDR2 FYNNEI. V lost 2 bases and J lost 3, with 16 bases in between. This CDR3 contains 16 residues. The CDR3 region has the DNA TGTGCCAGCAGTGAATTCGCAGGGGCCCACGAAGAGACCCAGTACTTC. Translated, it gives CASSEFAGAHEETQYF.

The chain uses TRBV9 and TRBJ1-5, with D possibly TRBD1 on 6 matching bases. The CDR3 has 14 residues. The V and J ends lost 3 bases and 1 base respectively, with 8 bases between them. Germline assignment: CDR1 SGDLS and CDR2 YYNGEE. The CDR3 DNA is TGTGCCAGCAGCGGGGGGGCAAGCAATCAGCCCCAGCATTTT. This gives the protein CASSGGASNQPQHF.

The V gene is TRBV7-6, the J gene TRBJ1-2, with 10 bases fitting TRBD1. J was trimmed by 6 bases and V by 6 bases; bases with no gene match: 7. CDR1 is SGHVS and CDR2 is FNYEAQ in the germline V gene. The CDR3 is made up of 14 amino acids. DNA for the CDR3: TGTGCCAGCAGTTGGGACAGGGGCGATGATGGCTACACCTTC. This translates into CASSWDRGDDGYTF.

The rearrangement uses TRBV15 and TRBJ2-1; 7 positions match TRBD1. Germline values: CDR1 LNHNV, CDR2 YYDKDF (reference sequence). CDR3 size: 15 residues. Trimming at V came to 5 bases and at J to 0 bases, leaving 4 bases not matched to a gene. CDR3 residues: CATSPRQGSYNEQFF. For the CDR3, the DNA is TGTGCCACCAGCCCCCGACAGGGCTCCTACAATGAGCAGTTCTTC.

The chain couples TRBV7-2 to TRBJ2-3; no firm D call. Trimming took off 1 base at V and 6 bases at J, with 8 bases between the two ends. CDR3 length equals 13 residues. CDR1 is SGHTA and CDR2 is FQGNSA in the germline V gene. The CDR3 region is CASSLGRWDTQYF. The CDR3 region has the DNA TGTGCCAGCAGCTTAGGTCGATGGGATACGCAGTATTTT.

V usage is TRBV6-1 and J usage is TRBJ1-6; TRBD1 matches at 9 bases. V shed 3 bases and J 8 bases; nucleotides not matched to a gene: 2. CDR3 length equals 14 residues. Per germline, CDR1 MNHNS and CDR2 SASEGT. The CDR3 DNA is TGTGCCAGCAGTGAGGGACAGGGTCATTCACCCCTCCACTTT. Amino acid sequence: CASSEGQGHSPLHF.

The J gene is TRBJ1-2, the V gene TRBV7-9, with TRBD1 matching 10 bases. Germline CDR1 and CDR2: SEHNR and FQNEAQ (reference sequence). The CDR3 is 13 amino acids. Trimming removed 5 bases from V and 8 bases from J; junction bases left unmatched: 5. CDR3 nucleotides: TGTGCCAGCAGCGTGACAGGGGGCGCCGGCTACACCTTC. Translation: CASSVTGGAGYTF.

The J gene is TRBJ2-3, the V gene TRBV27, with D perhaps TRBD2 (6 bases). V lost 4 bases and J 2 bases, leaving 16 bases between the germline ends. Germline lookup yields CDR1 MNHEY and CDR2 SMNVEV (reference sequence). The CDR3 extends over 16 amino acids. The CDR3 here is CASSSRGGGHTDTQYF. The CDR3 DNA reads as TGTGCCAGCAGTTCCCGGGGAGGTGGACACACAGATACGCAGTATTTT.

The rearrangement uses TRBV6-1 and TRBJ1-5, with 8 bases lining up with TRBD1. The CDR3 runs 16 residues. In germline, CDR1 is MNHNS, CDR2 SASEGT. V trimming: 2 bases; J trimming: 0 bases; junction bases outside the gene matches: 3. The CDR3 bases are TGTGCCAGCAGTGAATGGACAGGGTATAGCAATCAGCCCCAGCATTTT. Protein sequence: CASSEWTGYSNQPQHF.

The CDR3 is CASSPRTGTYGYTF. Written as DNA, the CDR3 is TGTGCCAGCAGTCCCCGGACAGGGACCTATGGCTACACCTTC. The chain uses TRBV6-5 and TRBJ1-2; 8 bases match TRBD1. The CDR3 totals 14 residues. CDR1 MNHEY and CDR2 SVGAGI come from the germline V gene. V dropped 5 bases and J dropped 4; count of bases not matched to a gene: 6.